A single sample is the source of the 14 T cell receptor beta chains below, sequenced in a study of beta chain features in type 1 diabetes (dated by TCRdb to 2016 to 2019). The receptor library was made with the immunoSEQ multiplex PCR assay. The entire amount of isolated RNA was reverse transcribed using the High Capacity cDNA Reverse Transcription Kit, so the sequenced TCRB transcripts were expressed ones. Imported from immuneACCESS, the table was reduced by TCRdb to in-frame sequences with V and J called. These copies leave out some clones; in studies compared against another copy, an unresolved V gene accounts for under half, and the cause of the remainder is not known. The sample yields about 150,000 clones; roughly 11% were counted once. Roughly 2% of the sample lies in the top ten. The specimen was central memory CD4+ T cells from blood. These receptors were obtained from a young man in good health.

This clone came up a few times. The V call is TRBV9, the J call TRBJ2-5; perhaps TRBD2 as D (5 bases). The CDR3 has 13 residues. With 1 base removed from V and 4 bases from J, the gap between germline ends came to 8 bases. Looked up from germline, CDR1 is SGDLS and CDR2 is YYNGEE. This CDR3 reads CASSVTGRETQYF. The CDR3 DNA reads TGTGCCAGCAGCGTAACGGGGAGAGAGACCCAGTACTTC.

Concerning this clone itself: At the DNA level, this CDR3 is encoded by other sequences in the same sample as well. The chain has TRBV27 and TRBJ1-2; 8 bases map to TRBD1. J gave up 2 bases and V 0 bases, and 2 bases lay outside the gene matches. Germline V gene lookup returns CDR1 MNHEY and CDR2 SMNVEV (reference sequence). This CDR3 region has 15 residues. The DNA for the CDR3 is TGTGCCAGCAGTTTATCCGGACAGGGCAACTATGGCTACACCTTC. The encoded protein is CASSLSGQGNYGYTF.

This chain connects TRBV29-1 to TRBJ1-1; the match to TRBD1 covers 7 bases. J was trimmed by 5 bases and V by 6 bases; bases with no gene match: 9. The CDR3 sequence is 13 residues long. Germline V gene data show CDR1 as SQVTM and CDR2 as ANQGSEA. Here the CDR3 DNA reads TGCAGCGTCGGACAGGCCATAGGAACTGAAGCTTTCTTT. It is translated as CSVGQAIGTEAFF.

In its sample, this clone was seen a few times. The chain uses TRBV15 and TRBJ2-3; TRBD1 or TRBD2 may be the D gene (5 bases each). Trimming removed 2 bases from V and 1 base from J, with 13 bases in between. The germline CDR1 and CDR2 sequences are LNHNV and YYDKDF (reference sequence). The CDR3 length is 16 residues. CDR3 protein: CATSRRDRPGTDTQYF. The CDR3 region has the DNA TGTGCCACCAGCAGAAGGGACCGCCCAGGCACAGATACGCAGTATTTT.

This clone showed up just a few times. This chain uses TRBV10-3 with TRBJ2-2; D gene ambiguous. Trimming took off 9 bases at V and 4 bases at J, with 12 bases between the two ends. CDR3 length: 13 residues. Germline V gene sequence: CDR1 ENHRY, CDR2 SYGVKD. The CDR3 nucleotides are TGTGCCATACTCCCGTCCGGCACCGGGGAGCTGTTTTTT. This sequence encodes CAILPSGTGELFF.

This clone was seen more than once but under ten times. This chain connects TRBV29-1 to TRBJ1-1, with a weak D call TRBD1 (6 bases). Between the trimmed V and J ends, which lost 5 bases and 3 bases, there was a span of 13 bases. Germline CDR1 and CDR2: SQVTM and ANQGSEA. CDR3 length: 13 amino acids. The CDR3 DNA reads TGCAGCGTTCCTGACGCAGGGGACACTGAAGCTTTCTTT. This codes for CSVPDAGDTEAFF.

This clone showed up many times. The V gene is TRBV5-1, the J gene TRBJ1-2; 7 bases agree with TRBD1. CDR3 length: 15 residues. V shed 3 bases and J 6 bases; nucleotides not matched to a gene: 11. Looked up from germline, CDR1 is SGHRS and CDR2 is YFSETQ. The CDR3, as DNA: TGCGCCAGCAGCTCTAAACCGGACAGGAGGAATGGCTACACCTTC. As protein: CASSSKPDRRNGYTF.

This clone is a singleton in its sample. Here the CDR3 reads CASSQGGTSGLSYEQYF. CDR3 in DNA: TGTGCCAGCAGCCAAGGAGGGACTAGCGGGCTCTCCTACGAGCAGTACTTC. The J gene is TRBJ2-7, the V gene TRBV14; TRBD2 matches at 12 bases. The V segment lost 1 base and the J segment 0 bases; nucleotides outside the gene matches: 4. This CDR3 is 17 amino acids long. Germline values: CDR1 SGHDN, CDR2 FVKESK.

This clone was seen ten or more times. V gene TRBV28 combines with J gene TRBJ2-1; D is unclear. V shed 2 bases and J shed 4 bases, with 18 bases lying between them. The CDR3 contains 17 residues. CDR1 and CDR2 (germline): MDHEN, SYDVKM. This CDR3 is CASSLRIGFRIYNEQFF. The CDR3 DNA sequence: TGTGCCAGCAGTTTAAGAATCGGTTTCAGGATTTACAATGAGCAGTTCTTC. The variable domain in full, completed from reference TRBV28 and TRBJ2-1, reads DVKVTQSSRYLVKRTGEKVFLECVQDMDHENMFWYRQDPGLGLRLIYFSYDVKMKEKGDIPEGYSVSREKKERFSLILESASTNQTSMYLCASSLRIGFRIYNEQFFGPGTRLTVL.

The chain links TRBV29-1 to TRBJ1-1, with 8 bases identical to TRBD1. Trimming took 2 bases from V and 8 from J; bases not matched to a gene: 10. The CDR3 is made up of 14 amino acids. Germline V CDR1 and CDR2: SQVTM, ANQGSEA. CDR3 residues: CSVERVTGVGEAFF. The DNA for the CDR3 is TGCAGCGTTGAACGGGTGACAGGGGTCGGGGAAGCTTTCTTT.

The chain employs TRBV4-3 and TRBJ2-1; the D is unclear. Germline CDR1 reads LGHNA; CDR2 reads YSLEER. With 0 bases removed from V and 5 bases from J, the gap between germline ends came to 8 bases. This CDR3 contains 14 residues. The CDR3 region has the DNA TGCGCCAGCAGCCAAGAAAGTCAACACAATGAGCAGTTCTTC. Its translation is CASSQESQHNEQFF.

This clone has a handful of counts. The chain joins TRBV30 to TRBJ1-4; D is unresolved. The CDR3 spans 12 residues. The V and J ends lost 4 bases and 7 bases respectively, with 10 bases between them. In germline, CDR1 is GTSNPN, CDR2 SVGIG (reference sequence). The chain's CDR3 is CAWKRRGEKLFF. CDR3 DNA sequence: TGTGCCTGGAAAAGACGAGGTGAAAAACTGTTTTTT.

The chain employs TRBV29-1 and TRBJ2-3, with 12 bases lining up with TRBD2. This CDR3 spans 12 amino acids. From germline, CDR1 is SQVTM and CDR2 ANQGSEA. The V gene end was trimmed by 7 bases and the J gene end by 7 bases; junction bases not matched to a gene: 3. Written as DNA, the CDR3 is TGCAGCGCGACTAGCGGGGGACATACGCAGTATTTT. This codes for CSATSGGHTQYF.

This chain joins TRBV7-2 and TRBJ2-7; no firm D call. CDR3 length: 14 residues. The V gene lost 3 bases and the J gene lost 0 bases, with 9 bases spanning the gap. The V gene's germline CDR1 is SGHTA and CDR2 FQGNSA. In nucleotides, the CDR3 is TGTGCCAGCAGCTTGACCCGTGGCTCCTACGAGCAGTACTTC. Translating gives CASSLTRGSYEQYF.